This T cell receptor (beta chain) was recorded in a study of blood T cell repertoires in COVID-19. Whole-study context: COVID-19 samples from acute and convalescent phases originated in the United States, Italy and Spain. Nucleic acid was either cDNA or gDNA, and it came from T cells, B-cell-depleted T cells, or PBMCs.

Per the authors' pipeline: The assay estimated nucleated cells by amplifying reference gene primers. Sequencing used immunoSEQ multiplex PCR; TCRdb keeps in-frame clones, though not all of them. D and trimming come from the DNA, and the V and J calls and clone size come from that table. The sample consists of 100,000 to 150,000 clones, about 88% of them appearing once. Germline V gives CDR1 MNHEY, CDR2 SMNVEV (reference sequence). Trimming removed 0 bases from V and 9 bases from J, with 12 bases in between. This CDR3 region has 14 residues. Sequenced: peripheral blood. The chain is built from TRBV27 and TRBJ2-1; D gene uncertain. The receptor was derived from a woman over 75 with acute or convalescent COVID-19. The CDR3 bases are TGTGCCAGCAGTTTATCGATCGGGTACGGTGAGCAGTTCTTC. Translated: CASSLSIGYGEQFF.